The T cell receptor beta chain described here comes from a study of lymphopenia after photon versus proton radiotherapy. Whole-study findings and limits: After the lymphocyte nadir, photon-treated repertoires showed oligoclonal expansion, especially of CD8+ Temra cells. Larger post-nadir TCR diversity loss correlated inversely with survival in deceased patients.

The data were produced by immunoSEQ multiplex PCR, yet TCRdb's version contains in-frame clones alone and is incomplete. The top ten hold 15% to 20% of the sample, which has approximately 22,000 clones, roughly 85% seen once. On this clone itself: Its specificity is not known.

The germline V and J ends were trimmed by 1 base and 6 bases, with 4 bases remaining between them. Germline-derived CDR1 and CDR2 are SEHNR and FQNEAQ (reference sequence). This CDR3 is 12 amino acids long. Specimen: peripheral blood, collected from a patient treated with photon-based radiotherapy. The receptor comes from a man in his sixties with pancreatic cancer. This chain connects TRBV7-9 to TRBJ1-5, with D unresolved. CDR3 amino acids: CASSLGVQPQHF. CDR3 in DNA: TGTGCCAGCAGCTTAGGGGTTCAGCCCCAGCATTTT. Looking up the rest from reference TRBV7-9 and TRBJ1-5 gives the full variable domain: DTGVSQNPRHKITKRGQNVTFRCDPISEHNRLYWYRQTLGQGPEFLTYFQNEAQLEKSRLLSDRFSAERPKGSFSTLEIQRTEQGDSAMYLCASSLGVQPQHFGDGTRLSIL.